This TCR beta chain was sequenced for a study of glioma-infiltrating T cells. TCR alpha and beta CDR3 regions were amplified from RNA using iRepertoire nested multiplex PCR. For one-step reverse transcription and amplification, about 85-400 ng of tissue mRNA or PBMC total RNA was used. TCRdb re-called the multiplex PCR reads through MiXCR, storing one row per CDR3 protein. The table lists 100,000 to 150,000 distinct CDR3 sequences, about 25% of them singletons. Study-wide findings and caveats: Above-expected tissue-blood divergence occurred in all gliomas, most in low-grade ones. Only very few CDR3 sequences appeared in both tissue and blood.

As regards this clonotype: Antigen specificity is unknown.

Germline V gene data show CDR1 as SEHNR and CDR2 as FQNEAQ (reference sequence). V lost 5 bases to trimming and J lost 2 bases, with 6 bases between them. The CDR3 consists of 12 residues. This sequence was found in a human donor with low-grade glioma or glioblastoma, undergoing nonglioma brain surgery, or in good health (not recorded which). This chain uses TRBV7-9 with TRBJ1-1; D gene uncertain. The sample taken for sequencing was glioma tissue, nonneoplastic brain tissue, or PBMCs (not recorded which). CDR3 bases: TGTGCCAGCAGCCACGAAAACACTGAAGCTTTCTTT. Its translation is CASSHENTEAFF. Full variable domain (remainder filled in from reference TRBV7-9 and TRBJ1-1): DTGVSQNPRHKITKRGQNVTFRCDPISEHNRLYWYRQTLGQGPEFLTYFQNEAQLEKSRLLSDRFSAERPKGSFSTLEIQRTEQGDSAMYLCASSHENTEAFFGQGTRLTVV.